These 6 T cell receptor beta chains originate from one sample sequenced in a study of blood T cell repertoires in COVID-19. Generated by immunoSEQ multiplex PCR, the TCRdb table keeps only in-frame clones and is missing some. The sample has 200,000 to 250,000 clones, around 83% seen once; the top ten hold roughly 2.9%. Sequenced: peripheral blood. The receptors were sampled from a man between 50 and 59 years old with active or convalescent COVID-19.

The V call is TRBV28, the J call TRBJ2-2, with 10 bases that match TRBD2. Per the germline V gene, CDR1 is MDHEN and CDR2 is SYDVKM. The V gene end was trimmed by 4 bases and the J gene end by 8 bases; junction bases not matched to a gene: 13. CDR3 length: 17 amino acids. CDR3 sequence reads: CASSWVFASGSEGELFF. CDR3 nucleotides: TGTGCCAGCAGTTGGGTTTTCGCTAGCGGGAGTGAAGGGGAGCTGTTTTTT.

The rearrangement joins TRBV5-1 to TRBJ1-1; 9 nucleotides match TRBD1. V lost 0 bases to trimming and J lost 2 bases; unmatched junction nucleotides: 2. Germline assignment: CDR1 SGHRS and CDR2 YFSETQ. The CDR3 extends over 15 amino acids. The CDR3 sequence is CASSLGDRANTEAFF. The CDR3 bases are TGCGCCAGCAGCTTGGGGGACAGGGCTAACACTGAAGCTTTCTTT.

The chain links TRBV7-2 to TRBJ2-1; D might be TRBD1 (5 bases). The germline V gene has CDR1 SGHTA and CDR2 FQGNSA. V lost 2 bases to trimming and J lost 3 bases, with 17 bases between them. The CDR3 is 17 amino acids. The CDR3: CASSLFSVDRIYNEQFF. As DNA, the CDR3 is TGTGCCAGCAGCTTATTTTCAGTCGACAGAATCTACAATGAGCAGTTCTTC.

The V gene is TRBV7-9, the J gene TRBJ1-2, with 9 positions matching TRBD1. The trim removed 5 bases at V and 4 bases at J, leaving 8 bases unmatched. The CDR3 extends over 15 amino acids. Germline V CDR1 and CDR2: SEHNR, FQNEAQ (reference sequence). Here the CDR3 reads CASSPPGTGLYGYTF. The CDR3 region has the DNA TGTGCCAGCAGCCCCCCCGGGACAGGGCTCTATGGCTACACCTTC.

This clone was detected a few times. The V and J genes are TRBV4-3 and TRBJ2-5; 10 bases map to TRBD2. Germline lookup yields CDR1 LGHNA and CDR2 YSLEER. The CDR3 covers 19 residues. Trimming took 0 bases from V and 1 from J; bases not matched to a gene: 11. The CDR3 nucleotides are TGCGCCAGCAGCCAAGATCCGGCTAGCGGGGGCCCTATCCAAGAGACCCAGTACTTC. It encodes CASSQDPASGGPIQETQYF.

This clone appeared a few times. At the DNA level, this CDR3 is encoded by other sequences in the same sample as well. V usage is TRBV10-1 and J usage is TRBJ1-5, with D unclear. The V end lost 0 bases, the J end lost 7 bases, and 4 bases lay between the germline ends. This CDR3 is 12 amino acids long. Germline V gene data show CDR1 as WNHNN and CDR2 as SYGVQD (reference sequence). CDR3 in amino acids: CASSESGQPQHF. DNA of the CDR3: TGCGCCAGCAGTGAGTCCGGGCAGCCCCAGCATTTT.